Listed here are 10 T cell receptor beta chains from one sample, sequenced in a study of blood T cells in healthy people across ages. Sample-barcoded 5' priming and a J-beta primer mix drove a second PCR of roughly 7 to 11 cycles. In TCRdb, the 5' RACE reads were re-called with MiXCR into one record per CDR3 protein. The sample consists of roughly 800,000 distinct CDR3 sequences, 25% of them appearing once. These data were also filed under a second study, of T cells of mothers and their children.

The sample consisted of blood. The origin of the receptors is a boy under 18 in good health.

This clonotype turned up a few times. The gene calls are TRBV20-1 and TRBJ2-5, with D possibly being TRBD1 or TRBD2 (5 bases each). Germline CDR1 and CDR2: DFQATT and SNEGSKA (reference sequence). This CDR3 comprises 15 residues. V was pared by 3 bases and J by 2 bases, with 16 bases between. The CDR3 loop is CSARGTLNPQETQYF. CDR3 DNA: TGCAGTGCTAGGGGGACCCTGAACCCACAAGAGACCCAGTACTTC.

This clonotype was counted a few times. The genes are TRBV6-5 and TRBJ2-3; 7 bases are shared with TRBD2. V was clipped by 6 bases and J by 4 bases; unmatched bases: 10. This CDR3 contains 15 residues. CDR1 is MNHEY and CDR2 is SVGAGI in the germline V gene. CDR3 sequence reads: CASRPSGIRSDTQYF. CDR3 coding DNA: TGTGCCAGCAGACCCAGCGGGATACGGTCAGATACGCAGTATTTT.

The table lists this clonotype with a count of one. This chain joins TRBV27 and TRBJ2-5; 7 nucleotides agree with TRBD2. The DNA end lines up better with TRBJ2-1; the J call may be wrong. The CDR3 loop spans 14 amino acids. Per germline, CDR1 MNHEY and CDR2 SMNVEV (reference sequence). The CDR3 reads CASSFNWEGDEQFF. In DNA, the CDR3 is TGTGCCAGCAGTTTCAATTGGGAGGGTGATGAGCAGTTCTTC.

This clonotype has only a few counts. The V call is TRBV7-2, the J call TRBJ2-7; no clear D gene. V gave up 1 base and J gave up 3 bases, with 13 bases separating them. Per germline, CDR1 SGHTA and CDR2 FQGNSA. CDR3 length equals 15 residues. The CDR3 DNA reads as TGTGCCAGCAGCTTAGGTGGGTCTCGGGTCTACGAGCAGTACTTC. It specifies CASSLGGSRVYEQYF.

The chain recombines TRBV27 with TRBJ2-1, with a weak D call TRBD2 (6 bases). Germline V lookup: CDR1 MNHEY, CDR2 SMNVEV (reference sequence). This CDR3 is built from 17 residues. V was pared by 6 bases and J by 10 bases, with 28 bases between. This chain's CDR3 is CASRKNIVGGLRAEQFF. The CDR3 DNA is TGTGCCAGCAGAAAAAATATAGTGGGGGGACTTCGTGCGGAGCAGTTCTTC.

In this sample, this clonotype turned up a few times. This chain uses TRBV7-8 with TRBJ1-1, with D possibly matching TRBD1 (5 bases). Germline-derived CDR1 and CDR2 are SGHVS and FQNEAQ. The V end lost 6 bases, the J end lost 3 bases, and 17 bases lay between the germline ends. The CDR3 consists of 15 residues. CDR3 loop: CASRRVETAYTEAFF. The CDR3 DNA reads TGTGCCAGCAGACGCGTTGAGACAGCATACACTGAAGCTTTCTTT.

This sequence joins TRBV28 and TRBJ2-5; 12 bases line up with TRBD1. This CDR3 contains 17 residues. Germline loops: CDR1 MDHEN, CDR2 SYDVKM. Trimming cost V 6 bases and J 5 bases; bases outside gene matches: 13. The CDR3, as DNA: TGTGCCAGCAGACACTACTCGGGACAGGGGGCAGTGGAGACCCAGTACTTC. Residues: CASRHYSGQGAVETQYF.

This clonotype was observed a few times. The genes are TRBV27 and TRBJ2-7; no clear D gene. V lost 8 bases and J 2 bases, leaving 19 bases between the germline ends. CDR1 and CDR2 (germline): MNHEY, SMNVEV (reference sequence). This CDR3 has 15 amino acids. The CDR3 is CASSLATAIPYEQYF. CDR3 in DNA: TGTGCCAGCTCCCTGGCCACGGCGATCCCCTACGAGCAGTACTTC.

In its sample, this clonotype was seen a few times. V gene TRBV20-1 combines with J gene TRBJ2-5; D call uncertain. The end of the DNA fits TRBJ2-7 better, so the J call may be wrong. CDR3 size: 14 residues. From germline, CDR1 is DFQATT and CDR2 SNEGSKA (reference sequence). CDR3 residues: CSARDVEKDYEQYF. CDR3 in DNA: TGCAGTGCTAGAGACGTAGAGAAAGACTACGAGCAGTACTTC.

This clonotype was seen only a few times. The CDR3 coding sequence is TGCAGCGTTGAGAGACGGCAGAACACTGAAGCTTTCTTT. Translated: CSVERRQNTEAFF. V usage is TRBV29-1 and J usage is TRBJ1-1; D uncertain. This CDR3 spans 13 amino acids. The ends were cut back, 3 bases at V and 1 base at J, with 9 bases in the middle. Germline CDR1 and CDR2: SQVTM and ANQGSEA.